These T cell receptor beta chains were read from a single sample in a study of response to subunit inactivated influenza vaccine. TCRdb fed the RT-PCR reads into MiXCR, producing one record per CDR3 protein. Among roughly 520,000 distinct CDR3 sequences listed, approximately 24% were seen once. The sample was CD4+ T cells sorted from PBMCs, taken more than 4 days after vaccination. The receptors were sampled from a man between 45 and 60 years old who received an inactivated influenza vaccine. Both conserved end residues are part of each CDR3. A D gene is named only where the DNA matches it firmly. Some rows have no size entry. The others give once, few or many, or a class for an expanded clone.

many,TRBJ1-2,TRBV6-1,.,CASSEHSGTVKMGYTF,TGTGCCAGCAGTGAACATTCCGGGACGGTAAAGATGGGCTACACCTTC
few,TRBJ1-5,TRBV16,.,CASSQSKTQPQHF,TGTGCCAGCAGCCAATCTAAAACGCAGCCCCAGCATTTT
many,TRBJ2-3,TRBV5-5,.,CASRPGSTDTQYF,TGTGCCAGCAGACCCGGGAGCACAGATACGCAGTATTTT
few,TRBJ2-3,TRBV7-2,TRBD2,CASSLAGTSGRRDTQYF,TGTGCCAGCAGCTTAGCCGGGACTAGCGGGAGAAGGGATACGCAGTATTTT
few,TRBJ2-7,TRBV11-2,.,CASSLVARGSYEQYF,TGTGCCAGCAGCTTAGTGGCCAGGGGATCCTACGAGCAGTACTTC
few,TRBJ2-2,TRBV5-4,.,CASRRFGANTGELFF,TGTGCCAGCAGAAGGTTTGGGGCGAACACCGGGGAGCTGTTTTTT
.,TRBJ2-2,TRBV11-3,TRBD2,CASSPGTSGGAGELFF,TGTGCCAGCAGCCCCGGGACTAGCGGAGGAGCCGGGGAGCTGTTTTTT
.,TRBJ2-7,TRBV12-3/TRBV12-4,TRBD2,CASNLGTSGTYEQYF,TGTGCCAGCAACCTCGGGACTAGCGGGACCTACGAGCAGTACTTC
.,TRBJ1-1,TRBV24-1,TRBD1,CATQTGVGTEAFF,TGTGCCACCCAAACAGGGGTTGGTACTGAAGCTTTCTTT
.,TRBJ2-3,TRBV14,.,CASSQGWGAGTDTQYF,TGTGCCAGCAGCCAAGGTTGGGGGGCCGGCACAGATACGCAGTATTTT
few,TRBJ1-2,TRBV20-1,.,CSASDRPMSIFFGYTF,TGCAGTGCCTCCGACAGGCCGATGTCAATTTTCTTCGGCTACACCTTC
.,TRBJ2-2,TRBV7-2,.,CASSSSAGGGELYF,TGTGCCAGCAGCTCCTCCGCTGGGGGCGGGGAGCTGTATTTT
few,TRBJ1-2,TRBV7-9,.,CASSLYPGAWGYTF,TGTGCCAGCAGCTTATATCCCGGGGCATGGGGCTACACCTTC
.,TRBJ2-1,TRBV11-2,TRBD2,CASSLEAGGLDEQFF,TGTGCCAGCAGCTTAGAGGCGGGGGGGTTAGATGAGCAGTTCTTC
few,TRBJ2-4,TRBV6-1,TRBD1,CASRTGGKNIQYF,TGTGCCAGCCGAACAGGGGGTAAAAACATTCAGTACTTC
.,TRBJ1-1,TRBV18,.,CASSPPQGTAFF,TGTGCCAGCTCACCACCTCAGGGAACGGCTTTCTTT
few,TRBJ2-3,TRBV10-3,TRBD1,CAITRTGSSTDTQYF,TGTGCCATCACCAGGACAGGTTCTAGCACAGATACGCAGTATTTT
few,TRBJ2-7,TRBV5-1,TRBD1,CASSLITSGQGSYEQYF,TGCGCCAGCAGCCTTATAACCTCAGGACAGGGGTCCTACGAGCAGTACTTC
.,TRBJ2-3,TRBV6-2/TRBV6-3,.,CASSYGVIADTQYF,TGTGCCAGCAGTTACGGGGTTATAGCAGATACGCAGTATTTT
.,TRBJ2-1,TRBV3-1,.,CASSRDGTGGREQFF,TGTGCCAGCAGCCGGGACGGGACTGGAGGGCGGGAGCAGTTCTTC
few,TRBJ2-7,TRBV15,.,CATSREGGYEQYF,TGTGCCACCAGCAGAGAAGGGGGCTACGAGCAGTACTTC
few,TRBJ2-4,TRBV20-1,TRBD2,CSARRTSGNIQYF,TGCAGTGCTAGAAGGACTAGCGGTAACATTCAGTACTTC
.,TRBJ2-1,TRBV4-2,.,CASSQVGQGKGYEQFF,TGTGCCAGCAGCCAAGTAGGGCAGGGTAAAGGCTATGAGCAGTTCTTC
once,TRBJ2-1,TRBV6-1,.,CASSPTSSEGVNEQFF,TGTGCCAGCAGTCCTACTAGCTCGGAGGGGGTAAATGAGCAGTTCTTC
few,TRBJ1-6,TRBV29-1,TRBD1,CSVSLGTGDSPLHF,TGCAGCGTCTCTTTGGGGACAGGGGACTCACCCCTCCACTTT
few,TRBJ2-3,TRBV12-3/TRBV12-4,TRBD2,CASSLAGGRDTQYF,TGTGCCAGCAGCCTAGCGGGGGGCAGAGATACGCAGTATTTT
.,TRBJ1-4,TRBV5-1,TRBD1,CASSPGQGALTNEKLFF,TGCGCCAGCAGCCCGGGACAGGGGGCCTTAACTAATGAAAAACTGTTTTTT
.,TRBJ2-7,TRBV28,TRBD2,CASSPVSSGSKGYEQYF,TGTGCCAGCAGCCCGGTTTCTAGCGGGAGTAAAGGATACGAGCAGTACTTC
few,TRBJ2-3,TRBV20-1,TRBD2,CSAGLAGVKDTQYF,TGCAGCGCGGGACTAGCGGGAGTGAAAGATACGCAGTATTTT
.,TRBJ2-1,TRBV18,TRBD2,CASSPLAGVDEQFF,TGTGCCAGCTCACCACTGGCGGGGGTGGATGAGCAGTTCTTC
.,TRBJ1-2,TRBV7-2,TRBD1,CASSLAGQGGYTF,TGTGCCAGCAGCTTAGCCGGACAGGGTGGCTACACCTTC
.,TRBJ2-7,TRBV11-2,TRBD2,CTTTAGTNSYEQYF,TGTACCACTACCGCCGGGACTAACTCCTACGAGCAGTACTTC
few,TRBJ2-7,TRBV6-2/TRBV6-3,.,CASTKTGGNYEQYF,TGTGCCAGCACCAAGACTGGGGGGAATTACGAGCAGTACTTC
few,TRBJ2-1,TRBV20-1,TRBD2,CSARRLLWLAGGYNEQFF,TGCAGTGCTAGAAGGTTGCTGTGGCTAGCGGGGGGATACAATGAGCAGTTCTTC
.,TRBJ2-3,TRBV20-1,.,CSARRGDTQYF,TGCAGTGCTAGAAGGGGCGATACGCAGTATTTT
.,TRBJ2-5,TRBV4-3,.,CASSQSTWETQYF,TGCGCCAGCAGCCAATCTACCTGGGAGACCCAGTACTTC
few,TRBJ2-3,TRBV3-1,TRBD1,CASSPWDRGSTDTQYF,TGTGCCAGCAGCCCCTGGGACAGGGGTAGCACAGATACGCAGTATTTT
.,TRBJ2-1,TRBV29-1,TRBD2,CSVGGGGSYNEQFF,TGCAGCGTTGGAGGCGGGGGCTCCTACAATGAGCAGTTCTTC
few,TRBJ2-7,TRBV9,TRBD1,CASSAGQGASYEQYF,TGTGCCAGCAGCGCCGGACAGGGGGCGTCCTACGAGCAGTACTTC
.,TRBJ2-7,TRBV5-1,TRBD1,CASSSRWDRSSYEQYF,TGCGCCAGCAGCTCCCGCTGGGACAGAAGCTCCTACGAGCAGTACTTC